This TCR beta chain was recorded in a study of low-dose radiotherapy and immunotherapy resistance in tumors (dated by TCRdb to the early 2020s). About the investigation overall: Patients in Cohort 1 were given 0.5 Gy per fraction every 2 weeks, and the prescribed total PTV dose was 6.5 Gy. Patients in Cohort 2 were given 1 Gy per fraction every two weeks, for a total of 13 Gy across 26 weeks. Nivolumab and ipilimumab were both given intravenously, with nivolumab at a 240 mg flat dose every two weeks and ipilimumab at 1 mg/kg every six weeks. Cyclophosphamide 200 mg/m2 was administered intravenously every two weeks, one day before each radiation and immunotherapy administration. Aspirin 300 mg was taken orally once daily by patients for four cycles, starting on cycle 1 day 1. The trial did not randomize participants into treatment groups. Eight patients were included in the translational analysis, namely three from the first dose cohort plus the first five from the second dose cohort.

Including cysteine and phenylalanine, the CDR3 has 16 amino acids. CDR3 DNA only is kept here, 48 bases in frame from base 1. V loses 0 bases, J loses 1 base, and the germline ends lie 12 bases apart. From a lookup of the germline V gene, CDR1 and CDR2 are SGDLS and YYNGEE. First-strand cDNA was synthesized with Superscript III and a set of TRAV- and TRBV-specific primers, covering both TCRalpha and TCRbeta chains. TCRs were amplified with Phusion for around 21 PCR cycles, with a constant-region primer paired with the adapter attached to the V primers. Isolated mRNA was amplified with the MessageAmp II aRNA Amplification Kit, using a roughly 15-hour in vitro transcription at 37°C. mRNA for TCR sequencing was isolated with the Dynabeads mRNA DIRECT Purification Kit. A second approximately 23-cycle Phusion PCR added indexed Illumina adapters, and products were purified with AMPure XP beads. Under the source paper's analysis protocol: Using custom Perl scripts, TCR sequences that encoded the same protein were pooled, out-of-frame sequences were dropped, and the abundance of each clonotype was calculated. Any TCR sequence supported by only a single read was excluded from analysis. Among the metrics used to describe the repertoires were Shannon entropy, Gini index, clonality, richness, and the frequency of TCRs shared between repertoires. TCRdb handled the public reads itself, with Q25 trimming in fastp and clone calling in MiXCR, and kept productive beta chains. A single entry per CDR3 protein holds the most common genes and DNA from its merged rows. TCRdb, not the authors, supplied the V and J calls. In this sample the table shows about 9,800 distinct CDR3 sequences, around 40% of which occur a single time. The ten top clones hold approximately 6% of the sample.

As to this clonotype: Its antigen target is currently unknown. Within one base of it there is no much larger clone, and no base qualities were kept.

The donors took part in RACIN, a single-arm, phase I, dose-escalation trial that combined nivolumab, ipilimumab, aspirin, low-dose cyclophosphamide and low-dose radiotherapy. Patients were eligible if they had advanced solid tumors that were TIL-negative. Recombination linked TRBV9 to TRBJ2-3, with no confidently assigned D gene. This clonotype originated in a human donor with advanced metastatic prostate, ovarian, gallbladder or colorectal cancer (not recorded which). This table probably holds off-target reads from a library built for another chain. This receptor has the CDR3 CASSVGDGSGTDTQYF. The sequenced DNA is TGTGCCAGCAGCGTAGGGGATGGGTCGGGCACAGATACGCAGTATTTT.